These T cell receptor beta chains were read from a single sample in a study of shared clonotypes between healthy human individuals. Profiling relied on immunoSEQ multiplex PCR, and the TCRdb table lists in-frame clones only, not all of them. The table records about half a million clones, about 85% of them present only once. Source material: PBMCs. Receptors originate from a woman between 40 and 50 years old in good health. Some clones in this sample may be carry-over from other donors' samples. Both conserved end residues are part of each CDR3. The D gene is left open where the match is weak. Clone sizes are given selectively: once, few, many, or a class where the clone is expanded.

V gene	D gene	J gene	clone size	CDR3 protein	CDR3 DNA
TRBV18	.	TRBJ2-3	.	CASSPRISTDTQYF	TGTGCCAGCTCACCACGCATTAGCACAGATACGCAGTATTTT
TRBV11-2	TRBD2	TRBJ2-7	.	CASSPGLAGTTIKQYF	TGTGCCAGCAGCCCCGGACTAGCGGGGACTACGATAAAGCAGTACTTC
TRBV5-6	.	TRBJ1-1	few	CASSRREEAFF	TGTGCCAGCAGTCGTCGTGAGGAGGCTTTCTTT
TRBV27	.	TRBJ1-5	.	CASSLRRRAQPQHF	TGTGCCAGCAGTTTACGCCGCCGGGCTCAGCCCCAGCATTTT
TRBV5-1	.	TRBJ1-5	.	CASRGNSNQPQHF	TGCGCCAGCAGAGGAAATAGCAATCAGCCCCAGCATTTT
TRBV5-1	.	TRBJ2-5	.	CASSLSPAGETQYF	TGCGCCAGCAGCTTAAGCCCTGCCGGGGAGACCCAGTACTTC
TRBV28	.	TRBJ2-5	.	CASSLPSQETQYF	TGTGCCAGCAGTTTACCATCCCAAGAGACCCAGTACTTC
TRBV18	.	TRBJ2-5	.	CASSPSGVQETQYF	TGTGCCAGCTCACCTTCGGGGGTCCAAGAGACCCAGTACTTC
TRBV28	TRBD1	TRBJ2-2	.	CASSFRRGQANTGELFF	TGTGCCAGCAGTTTTCGTCGAGGACAGGCGAACACCGGGGAGCTGTTTTTT
TRBV5-1	.	TRBJ2-3	.	CASSLGQSLGTQYF	TGCGCCAGCAGCTTGGGGCAGTCCCTGGGTACGCAGTATTTT
TRBV18	.	TRBJ1-2	.	CASSPAVGVLGYGYTF	TGTGCCAGCTCACCGGCCGTGGGAGTCTTAGGCTATGGCTACACCTTC
TRBV5-1	.	TRBJ1-4	.	CASSVDTANEKLFF	TGCGCCAGCAGCGTGGACACAGCTAATGAAAAACTGTTTTTT
TRBV29-1	.	TRBJ2-3	.	CSVDVSRAGDTQYF	TGCAGCGTGGACGTTAGTCGAGCGGGAGATACGCAGTATTTT
TRBV7-2	.	TRBJ1-4	.	CASSLRGRVNEKLFF	TGTGCCAGCAGCTTAAGGGGCAGAGTTAATGAAAAACTGTTTTTT
TRBV29-1	TRBD1	TRBJ2-5	once	CSVLRTGGQETQYF	TGCAGCGTACTAAGAACAGGGGGACAAGAGACCCAGTACTTC
TRBV19	TRBD1	TRBJ2-3	once	CASSIIGQGADTQYF	TGTGCCAGTAGTATTATTGGACAGGGGGCAGATACGCAGTATTTT
TRBV11-2	.	TRBJ2-7	.	CASSVGTFQYEQYF	TGTGCCAGCAGCGTTGGGACTTTTCAGTACGAGCAGTACTTC
TRBV11-2	TRBD1	TRBJ2-2	.	CASSLVGTGVAGELFF	TGTGCCAGCAGCTTAGTTGGGACAGGGGTTGCCGGGGAGCTGTTTTTT
TRBV9	.	TRBJ2-2	.	CASSVDVGAGELFF	TGTGCCAGCAGCGTAGACGTTGGGGCCGGGGAGCTGTTTTTT
TRBV28	TRBD2	TRBJ2-1	.	CASSSGTSGRGEQFF	TGTGCCAGCAGTTCCGGGACTAGCGGGAGGGGTGAGCAGTTCTTC
TRBV28	.	TRBJ2-5	.	CASSLPPRETQYF	TGTGCCAGCAGTTTACCCCCCCGAGAGACCCAGTACTTC
TRBV27	TRBD1	TRBJ2-2	many	CASRRTGWNTGELFF	TGTGCCAGCAGGCGGACAGGGTGGAACACCGGGGAGCTGTTTTTT